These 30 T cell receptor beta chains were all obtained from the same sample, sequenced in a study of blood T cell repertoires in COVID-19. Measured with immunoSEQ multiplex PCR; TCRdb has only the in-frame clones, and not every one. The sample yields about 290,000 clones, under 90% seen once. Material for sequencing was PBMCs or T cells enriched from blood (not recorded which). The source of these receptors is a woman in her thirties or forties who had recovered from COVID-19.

The chain's CDR3 is CASGRGGTPEAFF. For the CDR3, the DNA is TGTGCCAGCGGACGAGGGGGAACGCCTGAAGCTTTCTTT. The chain combines TRBV12-3 or TRBV12-4 with TRBJ1-1, with D possibly TRBD1 on 6 matching bases. Trimming shortened V by 8 bases and J by 6 bases, and 16 bases separated the two germline ends. CDR3 length: 13 amino acids.

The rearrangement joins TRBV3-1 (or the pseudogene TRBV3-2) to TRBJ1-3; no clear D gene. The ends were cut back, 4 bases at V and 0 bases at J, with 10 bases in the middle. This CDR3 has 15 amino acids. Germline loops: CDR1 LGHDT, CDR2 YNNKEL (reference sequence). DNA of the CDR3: TGTGCCAGCAGCCGGGCAGGCAGCTCTGGAAACACCATATATTTT. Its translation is CASSRAGSSGNTIYF.

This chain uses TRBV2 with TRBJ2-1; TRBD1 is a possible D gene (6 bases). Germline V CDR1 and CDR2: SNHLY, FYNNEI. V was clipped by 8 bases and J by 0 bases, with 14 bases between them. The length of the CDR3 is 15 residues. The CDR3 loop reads CASGRGTSSYNEQFF. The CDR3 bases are TGTGCCAGCGGAAGGGGGACGAGCTCCTACAATGAGCAGTTCTTC.

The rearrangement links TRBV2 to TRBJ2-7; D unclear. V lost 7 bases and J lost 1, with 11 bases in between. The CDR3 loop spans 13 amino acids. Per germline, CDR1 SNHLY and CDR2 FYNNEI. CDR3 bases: TGTGCCAGCACGAAGCCTTGGTCCTACGAGCAGTACTTC. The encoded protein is CASTKPWSYEQYF.

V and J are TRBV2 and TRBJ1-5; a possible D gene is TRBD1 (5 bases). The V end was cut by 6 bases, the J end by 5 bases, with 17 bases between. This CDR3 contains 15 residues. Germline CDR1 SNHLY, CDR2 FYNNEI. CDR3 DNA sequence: TGTGCCAGCAGGCGGGTGGGGAGGGACGATCAGCCCCAGCATTTT. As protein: CASRRVGRDDQPQHF.

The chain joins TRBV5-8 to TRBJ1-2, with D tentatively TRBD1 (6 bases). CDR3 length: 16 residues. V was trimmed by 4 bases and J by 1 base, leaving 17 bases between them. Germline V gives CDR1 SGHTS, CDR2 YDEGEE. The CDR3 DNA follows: TGTGCCAGCAGCCCGGAGACAGGCCTGAGTAACTATGGCTACACCTTC. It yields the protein CASSPETGLSNYGYTF.

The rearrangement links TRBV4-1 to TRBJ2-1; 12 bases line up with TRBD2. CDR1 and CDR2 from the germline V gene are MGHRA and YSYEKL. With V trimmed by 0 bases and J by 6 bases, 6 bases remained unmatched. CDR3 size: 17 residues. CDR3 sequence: CASSQDPPSGGVNEQFF. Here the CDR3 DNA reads TGCGCCAGCAGCCAAGATCCCCCTAGCGGGGGGGTCAATGAGCAGTTCTTC.

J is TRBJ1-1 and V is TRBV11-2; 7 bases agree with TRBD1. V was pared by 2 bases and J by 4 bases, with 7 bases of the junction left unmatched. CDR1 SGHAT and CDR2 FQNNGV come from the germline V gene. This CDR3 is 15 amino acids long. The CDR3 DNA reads TGTGCCAGCAGCTTATCCCGGGACAGAACCACTGAAGCTTTCTTT. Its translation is CASSLSRDRTTEAFF.

This CDR3 is CASSFDREREAFF. In nucleotides, the CDR3 is TGTGCCAGCAGTTTCGACAGGGAACGTGAAGCTTTCTTT. The V call is TRBV6-5, the J call TRBJ1-1; 7 nucleotides match TRBD1. V trimming: 4 bases; J trimming: 7 bases; junction bases outside the gene matches: 6. The CDR3 is 13 residues long. CDR1 and CDR2 from the germline V gene are MNHEY and SVGAGI.

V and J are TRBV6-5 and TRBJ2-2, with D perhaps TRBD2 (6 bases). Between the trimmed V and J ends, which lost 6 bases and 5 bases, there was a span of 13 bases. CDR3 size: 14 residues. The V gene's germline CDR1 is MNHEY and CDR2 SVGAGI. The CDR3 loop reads CASRTDYETGELFF. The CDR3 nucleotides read TGTGCCAGCAGGACGGACTACGAAACCGGGGAGCTGTTTTTT.

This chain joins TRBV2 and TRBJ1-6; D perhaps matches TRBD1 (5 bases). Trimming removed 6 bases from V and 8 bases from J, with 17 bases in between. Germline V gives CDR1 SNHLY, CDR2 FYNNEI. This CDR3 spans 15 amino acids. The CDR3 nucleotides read TGTGCCAGCAGGGGCACAGGTAATTGGCATTCACCCCTCCACTTT. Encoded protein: CASRGTGNWHSPLHF.

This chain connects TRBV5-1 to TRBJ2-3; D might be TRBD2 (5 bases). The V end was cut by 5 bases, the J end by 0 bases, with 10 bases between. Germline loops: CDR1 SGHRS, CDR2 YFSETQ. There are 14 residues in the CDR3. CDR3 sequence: CASREVASTDTQYF. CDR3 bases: TGCGCCAGCAGGGAGGTAGCGAGCACAGATACGCAGTATTTT. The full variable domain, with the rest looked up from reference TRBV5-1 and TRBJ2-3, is KAGVTQTPRYLIKTRGQQVTLSCSPISGHRSVSWYQQTPGQGLQFLFEYFSETQRNKGNFPGRFSGRQFSNSRSEMNVSTLELGDSALYLCASREVASTDTQYFGPGTRLTVL.

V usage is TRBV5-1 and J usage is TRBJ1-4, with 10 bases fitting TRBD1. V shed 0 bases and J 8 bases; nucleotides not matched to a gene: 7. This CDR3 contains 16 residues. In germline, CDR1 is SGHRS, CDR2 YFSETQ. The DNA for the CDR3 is TGCGCCAGCAGCTTGGAAGCCGGGACAGGGGTGGAAAAACTGTTTTTT. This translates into CASSLEAGTGVEKLFF.

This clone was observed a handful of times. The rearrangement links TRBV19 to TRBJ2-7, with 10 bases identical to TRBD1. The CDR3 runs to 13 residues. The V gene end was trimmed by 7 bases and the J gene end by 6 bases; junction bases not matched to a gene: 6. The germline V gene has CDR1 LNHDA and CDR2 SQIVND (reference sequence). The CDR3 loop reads CASMGTGVREQYF. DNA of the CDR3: TGTGCCAGTATGGGGACAGGGGTCCGCGAGCAGTACTTC.

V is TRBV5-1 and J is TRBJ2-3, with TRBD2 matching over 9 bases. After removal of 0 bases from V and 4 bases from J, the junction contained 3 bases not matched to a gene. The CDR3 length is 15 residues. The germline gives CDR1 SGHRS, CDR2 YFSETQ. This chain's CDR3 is CASSLVAGGPDTQYF. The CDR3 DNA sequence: TGCGCCAGCAGCTTGGTTGCGGGAGGGCCAGATACGCAGTATTTT. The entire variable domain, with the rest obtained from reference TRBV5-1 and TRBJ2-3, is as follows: KAGVTQTPRYLIKTRGQQVTLSCSPISGHRSVSWYQQTPGQGLQFLFEYFSETQRNKGNFPGRFSGRQFSNSRSEMNVSTLELGDSALYLCASSLVAGGPDTQYFGPGTRLTVL.

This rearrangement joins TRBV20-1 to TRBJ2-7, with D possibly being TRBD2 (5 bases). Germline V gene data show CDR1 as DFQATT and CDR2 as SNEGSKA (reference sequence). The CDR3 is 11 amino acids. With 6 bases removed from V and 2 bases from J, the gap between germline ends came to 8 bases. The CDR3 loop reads CSALGAYEQYF. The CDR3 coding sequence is TGCAGTGCACTAGGAGCCTACGAGCAGTACTTC.

CDR3 nucleotides: TGTGCCATCAGTGAGTCTCCAGTTGCCGTGGAGGTCCTCCGGGGCTACACCTTC. This translates into CAISESPVAVEVLRGYTF. The chain joins TRBV10-3 to TRBJ1-2; D not certain. The CDR3 length is 18 residues. CDR1 is ENHRY, CDR2 SYGVKD, per germline. The V end lost 0 bases, the J end lost 8 bases, and 25 bases lay between the germline ends.

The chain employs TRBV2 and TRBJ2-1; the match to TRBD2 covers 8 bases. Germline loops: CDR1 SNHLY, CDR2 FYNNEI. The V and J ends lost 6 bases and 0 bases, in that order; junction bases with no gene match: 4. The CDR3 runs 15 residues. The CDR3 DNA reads TGTGCCAGCAGAGGACTAGCTAGCTCCTACAATGAGCAGTTCTTC. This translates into CASRGLASSYNEQFF. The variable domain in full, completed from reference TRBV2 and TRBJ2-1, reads EPEVTQTPSHQVTQMGQEVILRCVPISNHLYFYWYRQILGQKVEFLVSFYNNEISEKSEIFDDQFSVERPDGSNFTLKIRSTKLEDSAMYFCASRGLASSYNEQFFGPGTRLTVL.

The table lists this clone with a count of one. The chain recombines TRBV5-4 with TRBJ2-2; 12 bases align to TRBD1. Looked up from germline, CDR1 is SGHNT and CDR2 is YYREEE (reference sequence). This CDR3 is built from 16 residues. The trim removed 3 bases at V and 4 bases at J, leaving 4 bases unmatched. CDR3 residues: CASSSGQGALTGELFF. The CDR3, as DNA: TGTGCCAGCAGCTCGGGACAGGGGGCGCTCACCGGGGAGCTGTTTTTT.

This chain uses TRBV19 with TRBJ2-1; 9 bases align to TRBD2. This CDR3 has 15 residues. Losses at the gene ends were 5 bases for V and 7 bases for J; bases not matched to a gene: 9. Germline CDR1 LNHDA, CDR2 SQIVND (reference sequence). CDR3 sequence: CASSLTSGTRNEQFF. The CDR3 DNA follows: TGTGCCAGTAGTTTGACTAGCGGCACAAGGAATGAGCAGTTCTTC.

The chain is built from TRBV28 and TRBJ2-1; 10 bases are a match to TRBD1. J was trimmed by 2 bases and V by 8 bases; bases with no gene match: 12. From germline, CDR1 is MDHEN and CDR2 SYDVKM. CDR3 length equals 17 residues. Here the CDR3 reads CASHTGTGESPYNEQFF. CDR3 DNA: TGTGCCAGCCATACCGGGACAGGGGAGTCTCCCTACAATGAGCAGTTCTTC.

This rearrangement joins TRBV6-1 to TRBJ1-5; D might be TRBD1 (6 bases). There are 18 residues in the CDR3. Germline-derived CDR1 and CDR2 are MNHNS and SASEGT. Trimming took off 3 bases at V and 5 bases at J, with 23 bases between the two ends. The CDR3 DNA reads TGTGCCAGCAGTGATAGGGGTTTGGTGACAGGAAGGGATCAGCCCCAGCATTTT. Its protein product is CASSDRGLVTGRDQPQHF.

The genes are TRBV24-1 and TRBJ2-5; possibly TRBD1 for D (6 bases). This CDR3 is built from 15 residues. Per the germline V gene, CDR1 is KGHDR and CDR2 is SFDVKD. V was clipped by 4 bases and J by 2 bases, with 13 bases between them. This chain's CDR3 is CATSDPTGPQETQYF. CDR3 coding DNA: TGTGCCACCAGTGACCCTACAGGGCCACAAGAGACCCAGTACTTC.

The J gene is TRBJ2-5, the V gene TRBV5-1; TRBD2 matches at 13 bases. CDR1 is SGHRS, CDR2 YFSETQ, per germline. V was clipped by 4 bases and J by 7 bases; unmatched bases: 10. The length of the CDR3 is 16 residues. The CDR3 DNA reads TGCGCCAGCAGCCATCAGGGACTAGCGGGGAGAGTGACCCAGTACTTC. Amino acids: CASSHQGLAGRVTQYF.

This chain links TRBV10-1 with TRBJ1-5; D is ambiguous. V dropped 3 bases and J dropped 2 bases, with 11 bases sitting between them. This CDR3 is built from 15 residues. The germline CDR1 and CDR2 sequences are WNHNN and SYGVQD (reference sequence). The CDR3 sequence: CASSEGRSGNQPQHF. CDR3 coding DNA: TGCGCCAGCAGTGAAGGCAGGTCGGGCAATCAGCCCCAGCATTTT.

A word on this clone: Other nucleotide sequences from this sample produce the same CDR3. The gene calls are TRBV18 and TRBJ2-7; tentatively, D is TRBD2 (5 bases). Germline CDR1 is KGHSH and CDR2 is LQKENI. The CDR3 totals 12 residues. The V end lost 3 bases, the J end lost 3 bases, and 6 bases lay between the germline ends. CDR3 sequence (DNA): TGTGCCAGCTCACCTGAGGGCTACGAGCAGTACTTC. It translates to CASSPEGYEQYF.

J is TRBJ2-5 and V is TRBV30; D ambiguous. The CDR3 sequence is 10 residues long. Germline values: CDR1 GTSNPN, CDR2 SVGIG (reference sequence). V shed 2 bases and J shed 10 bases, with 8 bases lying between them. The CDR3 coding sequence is TGTGCCTGGAGTAAAGGAGACCAGTACTTC. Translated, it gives CAWSKGDQYF.

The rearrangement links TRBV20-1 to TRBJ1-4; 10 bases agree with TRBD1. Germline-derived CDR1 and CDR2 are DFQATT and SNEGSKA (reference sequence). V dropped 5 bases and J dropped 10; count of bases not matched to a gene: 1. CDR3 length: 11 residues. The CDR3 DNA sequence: TGCAGTGCTGGACAGGGGGGAAAACTGTTTTTT. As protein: CSAGQGGKLFF.

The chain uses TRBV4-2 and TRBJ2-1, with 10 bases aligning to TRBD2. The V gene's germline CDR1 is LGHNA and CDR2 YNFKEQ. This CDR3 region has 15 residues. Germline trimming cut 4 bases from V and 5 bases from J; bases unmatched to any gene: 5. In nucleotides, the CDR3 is TGTGCCAGCAGCCCGGGACTAGCGATTAACAATGAGCAGTTCTTC. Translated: CASSPGLAINNEQFF.

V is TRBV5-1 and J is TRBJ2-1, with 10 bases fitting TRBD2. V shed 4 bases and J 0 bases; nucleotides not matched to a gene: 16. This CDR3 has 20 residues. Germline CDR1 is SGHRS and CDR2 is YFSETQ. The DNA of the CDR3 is TGCGCCAGCAGCCCACTGGGAGCTAGCGGGAGCTCCGGCTCCTACAATGAGCAGTTCTTC. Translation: CASSPLGASGSSGSYNEQFF.